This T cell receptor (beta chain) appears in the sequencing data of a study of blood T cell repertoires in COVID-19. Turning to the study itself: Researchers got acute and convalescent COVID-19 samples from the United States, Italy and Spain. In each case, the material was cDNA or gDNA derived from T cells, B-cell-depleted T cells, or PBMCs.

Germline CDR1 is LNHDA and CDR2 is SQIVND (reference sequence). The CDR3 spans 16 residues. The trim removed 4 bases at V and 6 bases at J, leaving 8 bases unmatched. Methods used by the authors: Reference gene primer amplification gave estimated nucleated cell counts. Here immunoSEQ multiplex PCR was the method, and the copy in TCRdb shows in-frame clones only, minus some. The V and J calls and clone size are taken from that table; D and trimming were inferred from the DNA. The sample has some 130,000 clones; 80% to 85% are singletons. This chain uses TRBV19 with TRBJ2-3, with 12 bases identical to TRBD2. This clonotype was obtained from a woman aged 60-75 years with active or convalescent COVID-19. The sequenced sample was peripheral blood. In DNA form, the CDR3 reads TGTGCCAGTAGTACAATCACTAGCGGGGGGTTGGATACGCAGTATTTT. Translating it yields CASSTITSGGLDTQYF.